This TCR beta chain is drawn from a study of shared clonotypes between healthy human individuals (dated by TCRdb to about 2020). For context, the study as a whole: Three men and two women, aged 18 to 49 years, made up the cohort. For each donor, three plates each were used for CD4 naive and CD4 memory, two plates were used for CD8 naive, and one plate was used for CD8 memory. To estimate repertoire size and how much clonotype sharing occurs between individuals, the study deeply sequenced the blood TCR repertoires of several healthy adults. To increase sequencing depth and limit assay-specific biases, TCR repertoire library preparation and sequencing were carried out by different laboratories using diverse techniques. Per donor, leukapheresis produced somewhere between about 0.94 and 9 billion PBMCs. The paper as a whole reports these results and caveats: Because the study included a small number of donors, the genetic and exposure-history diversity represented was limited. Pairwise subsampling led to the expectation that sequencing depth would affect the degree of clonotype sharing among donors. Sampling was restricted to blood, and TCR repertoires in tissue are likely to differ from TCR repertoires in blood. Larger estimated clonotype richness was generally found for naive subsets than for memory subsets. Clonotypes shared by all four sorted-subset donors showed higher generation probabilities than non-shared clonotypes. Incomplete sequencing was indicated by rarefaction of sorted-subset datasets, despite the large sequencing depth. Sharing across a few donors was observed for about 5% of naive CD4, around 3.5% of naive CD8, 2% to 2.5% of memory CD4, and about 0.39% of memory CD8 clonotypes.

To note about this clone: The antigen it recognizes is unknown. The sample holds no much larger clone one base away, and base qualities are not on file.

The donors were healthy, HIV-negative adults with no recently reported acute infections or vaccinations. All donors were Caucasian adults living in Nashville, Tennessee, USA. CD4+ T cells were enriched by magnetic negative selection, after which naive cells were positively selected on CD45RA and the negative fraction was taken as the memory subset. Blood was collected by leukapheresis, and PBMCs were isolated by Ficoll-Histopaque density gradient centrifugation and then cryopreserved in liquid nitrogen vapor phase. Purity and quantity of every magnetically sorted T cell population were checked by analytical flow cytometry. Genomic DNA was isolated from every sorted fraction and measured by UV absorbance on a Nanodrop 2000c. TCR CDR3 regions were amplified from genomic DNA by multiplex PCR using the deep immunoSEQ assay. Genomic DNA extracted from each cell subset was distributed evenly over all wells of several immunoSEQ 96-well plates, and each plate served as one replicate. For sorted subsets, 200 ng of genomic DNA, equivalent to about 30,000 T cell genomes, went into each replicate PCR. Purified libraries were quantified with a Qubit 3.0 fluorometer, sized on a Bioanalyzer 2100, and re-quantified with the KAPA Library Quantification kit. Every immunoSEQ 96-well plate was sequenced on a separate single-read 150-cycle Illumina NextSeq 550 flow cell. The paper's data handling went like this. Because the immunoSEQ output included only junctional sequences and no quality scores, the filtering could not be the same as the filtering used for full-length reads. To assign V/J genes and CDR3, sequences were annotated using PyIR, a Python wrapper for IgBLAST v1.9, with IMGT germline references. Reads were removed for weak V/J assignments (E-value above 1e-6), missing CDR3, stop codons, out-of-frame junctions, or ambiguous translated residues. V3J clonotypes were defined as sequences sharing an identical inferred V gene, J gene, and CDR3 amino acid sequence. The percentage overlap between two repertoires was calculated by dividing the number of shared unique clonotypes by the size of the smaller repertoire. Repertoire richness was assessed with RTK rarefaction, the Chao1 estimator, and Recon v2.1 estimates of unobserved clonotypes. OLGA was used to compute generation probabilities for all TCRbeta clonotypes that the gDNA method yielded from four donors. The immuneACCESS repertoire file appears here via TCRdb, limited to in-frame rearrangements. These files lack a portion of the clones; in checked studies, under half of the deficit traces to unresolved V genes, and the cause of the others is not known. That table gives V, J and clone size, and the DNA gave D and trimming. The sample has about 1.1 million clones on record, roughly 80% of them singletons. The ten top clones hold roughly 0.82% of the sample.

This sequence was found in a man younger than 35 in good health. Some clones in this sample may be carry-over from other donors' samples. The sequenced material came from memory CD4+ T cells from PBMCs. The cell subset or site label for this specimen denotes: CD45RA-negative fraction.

The nucleotide sequence reads TGTGCCAGCAGTCTAGGGGGTAAAGAGACCCAGTACTTC. It translates to CASSLGGKETQYF. Recombination linked TRBV2 to TRBJ2-5; TRBD1 is possibly the D segment (6 matching bases). The V end loses 5 bases and the J end loses 3 bases, and a stretch of 10 bases separates them. The CDR3 starts with the cysteine, ends with the phenylalanine, and has 13 residues. Only CDR3 DNA remains: 39 bases, in frame from the first base. CDR1 and CDR2 were assigned from the germline V gene as SNHLY and FYNNEI.